This is a list of T cell receptor beta chains from one sample in a study of T-cell reconstitution after alpha-beta-depleted transplantation in children. TCRdb redid the calling of the PCR reads with MiXCR, one entry per CDR3 protein. The repertoire holds some 78,000 distinct CDR3 sequences, with around an eighth as singletons. This specimen was PBMCs, mostly from graft donor cells, taken 180 days after TCRalphabeta/CD19-depleted stem cell transplant. The source of these receptors is a male patient aged 2 to 10 who had a stem cell transplant for acute lymphoblastic leukemia, so the T cells may come from the graft donor. CDR3s include the opening cysteine and the closing phenylalanine or tryptophan. D genes are given only for firm matches. The size entry is marked missing in some rows and otherwise reads once, few, many or a size class.

d_call clone_size j_call v_call cdr3_nt cdr3_aa
- - TRBJ2-2 TRBV4-3 TGCGCCAGCAGCCATTGGCCGGGACTCTATTCAAGGAACACCGGGGAGCTGTTTTTT CASSHWPGLYSRNTGELFF
TRBD2 - TRBJ2-2 TRBV7-6 TGTGCCAGCAGCTTAGAACTAGCGGGGGGGCCCACCGGGGAGCTGTTTTTT CASSLELAGGPTGELFF
- - TRBJ2-1 TRBV4-3 TGCGCCAGCAGCCAAGCCCATAGAAATGAGCAGTTCTTC CASSQAHRNEQFF
- many TRBJ1-5 TRBV7-9 TGTGCCAGCAGCGCAGCCGTTCAGCCCCAGCATTTT CASSAAVQPQHF
- - TRBJ2-2 TRBV5-6 TGTGCCAGCAGCTTTGGGGCGGCGACCGGGGAGCTGTTTTTT CASSFGAATGELFF
- - TRBJ1-2 TRBV5-1 TGCGCCAGCAGCTTGGCACGTCGGGGAATGATGGTCGGCTACACCTTC CASSLARRGMMVGYTF
- - TRBJ2-4 TRBV28 TGTGCCAGCAGCCCAGACAGGCTAGCCAAAAACATTCAGTACTTC CASSPDRLAKNIQYF
- many TRBJ2-1 TRBV6-1 TGTGCCAGCGTACGCTATCTGGACAATGAGCAGTTCTTC CASVRYLDNEQFF
TRBD1 few TRBJ2-2 TRBV7-2 TGTGCCAGCAGCCTAAGACAGGGGACCGGGGAGCTGTTTTTT CASSLRQGTGELFF
- few TRBJ2-3 TRBV20-1 TGCAGTGGTGAATCGGCAGCCTTCACAGATACGCAGTATTTT CSGESAAFTDTQYF
- - TRBJ2-7 TRBV7-9 TGTGCCAGCAGCTCCCTCGGGGGTAACTACGAGCAGTACTTC CASSSLGGNYEQYF
TRBD1 - TRBJ2-3 TRBV6-5 TGTGCCAGCAGTTCTCCCATGGGGACAGGGAAACATACGCAGTATTTT CASSSPMGTGKHTQYF
- few TRBJ1-5 TRBV27 TGTGCCAGCAGCCCTGCAGGGGAATGGCAGCCCCAGCATTTT CASSPAGEWQPQHF
TRBD1 - TRBJ2-7 TRBV12-3/TRBV12-4 TGTGCCAGCAGTTTCAGGACAGGGGCCTACGAGCAGTACTTC CASSFRTGAYEQYF
TRBD1 - TRBJ2-7 TRBV4-3 TGCGCCAGCAGCCAAGAGGTCAGGGGGCGATACGAGCAGTACTTC CASSQEVRGRYEQYF
- many TRBJ2-2 TRBV28 TGTGCCAGCAGCCATTTCCCTTGGCCTCACCGGCGGAACACCGGGGAGCTGTTTTTT CASSHFPWPHRRNTGELFF
- - TRBJ2-5 TRBV11-2 TGTGCCAGCAGAGCCCCCACTACCCAAGAGACCCAGTACTTC CASRAPTTQETQYF
TRBD2 few TRBJ2-2 TRBV18 TGTGCCAGCTCACGTTCCGGGACTAGCGGCACCGGGGAGCTGTTTTTT CASSRSGTSGTGELFF
TRBD1 few TRBJ2-4 TRBV2 TGTGCCAGCAGGACCGACAGGGCGCACATTCAGTACTTC CASRTDRAHIQYF
TRBD2 - TRBJ2-7 TRBV20-1 TGCAGTGCTAGAGATCCGGCGGGAGCTTGGTCCTACGAGCAGTACTTC CSARDPAGAWSYEQYF
- few TRBJ2-3 TRBV27 TGTGCCAGCAGTTGGGACGCGGGGGCCGCGCAGTATTTT CASSWDAGAAQYF
TRBD2 - TRBJ2-7 TRBV12-3/TRBV12-4 TGTGCCAGCAGTCAAGCGGGAGGGTCCTACGAGCAGTACTTC CASSQAGGSYEQYF
TRBD1 - TRBJ2-1 TRBV14 TGTGCCAGCAGCCAAGAAACAGGGGGCCCGCAGTTCTTC CASSQETGGPQFF
TRBD2 - TRBJ2-2 TRBV24-1 TGTGCCACCAGTGATGGACGGACTAGCGAGGCCGGGGAGCTGTTTTTT CATSDGRTSEAGELFF
- - TRBJ2-3 TRBV19 TGTGCCAGTAGCATAGGACGGACAGATACGCAGTATTTT CASSIGRTDTQYF
- few TRBJ2-1 TRBV20-1 TGCAGTGCTAGTCGGCAGGGGAAAAGGCATGAGCAGTTCTTC CSASRQGKRHEQFF
TRBD1 many TRBJ2-7 TRBV20-1 TGCAGTGCTGGGGGGGGGACAGGGGCCGACGAGCAGTACTTC CSAGGGTGADEQYF
TRBD1 many TRBJ2-7 TRBV28 TGTGCCAGCAGGTCACAGGGGGCCTCCTCCTACGAGCAGTACTTC CASRSQGASSYEQYF
TRBD1 once TRBJ2-5 TRBV11-3 TGTGCCAGCAGCGGTAGACAGGGACGAGAGACCCAGTACTTC CASSGRQGRETQYF
- few TRBJ2-2 TRBV28 TGTGCCAGCAGCCCCAGGGGATGGGTCCCCGGGGAGCTGTTTTTT CASSPRGWVPGELFF
- - TRBJ1-5 TRBV6-2/TRBV6-3 TGTGCCAGCAGTTACGGCGGGCAGCCCCAGCATTTT CASSYGGQPQHF
- - TRBJ2-3 TRBV7-8 TGTGCCAGCAGCTTAGCGCCAGATACGCAGTATTTT CASSLAPDTQYF
- few TRBJ2-5 TRBV4-3 TGCGCCAGCAGCCAAGATCAGGACGGACAAGAGACCCAGTACTTC CASSQDQDGQETQYF
- - TRBJ1-1 TRBV27 TGTGCCAGCAGATTACAGGGCACTGAAGCTTTCTTT CASRLQGTEAFF
- few TRBJ1-2 TRBV7-9 TGTGCCAGCAGCTTAGGACTGCCCTATGGCTACACCTTC CASSLGLPYGYTF
- - TRBJ1-2 TRBV4-3 TGCGCCAGCAGCCAAGAACCTTTCTATGGCTACACCTTC CASSQEPFYGYTF
- many TRBJ1-1 TRBV20-1 TGCAGTGCTTTCCCAGTCCCTACAGGGACTGAAGCTTTCTTT CSAFPVPTGTEAFF
- - TRBJ2-7 TRBV5-6 TGTGCCAGCAGCTTTACAGGGTTAGGGGTCGAGCAGTACTTC CASSFTGLGVEQYF
TRBD2 few TRBJ2-1 TRBV5-1 TGCGCCAGCAGCCCCAAACTAGCGGGGGCCTACAATGAGCAGTTCTTC CASSPKLAGAYNEQFF
TRBD1 many TRBJ2-1 TRBV5-1 TGCGCCAGCAGCTCACAGGGGGCGCCCTACAATGAGCAGTTCTTC CASSSQGAPYNEQFF
TRBD1 few TRBJ1-1 TRBV20-1 TGCAGTGCTAGAGACCCGGACAGGGGCCCGAGGATCACTGAAGCTTTCTTT CSARDPDRGPRITEAFF
TRBD2 - TRBJ2-2 TRBV4-1 TGCGCCAGCAGCCAAGCGTGGCTAGCGGGGGACGGGGAGCTGTTTTTT CASSQAWLAGDGELFF
TRBD1 - TRBJ2-5 TRBV2 TGTGCCAGCAGCCCTGACAGGGGGCCTGAGACCCAGTACTTC CASSPDRGPETQYF
- many TRBJ1-1 TRBV20-1 TGCAGTGCTCCCGACCGGAACACTGAAGCTTTCTTT CSAPDRNTEAFF
- few TRBJ1-2 TRBV25-1 TGTGCCAGCAGCGGGGGGGGAGGCTACACCTTC CASSGGGGYTF
TRBD2 many TRBJ2-3 TRBV6-5 TGTGCCAGCAGTTCTGGTACTAGCGGGCGGCGGGATACGCAGTATTTT CASSSGTSGRRDTQYF
TRBD1 few TRBJ1-2 TRBV20-1 TGCAGTGCTAATTTGAGACCGGGACAGGTTCGCTACACCTTC CSANLRPGQVRYTF
- many TRBJ2-3 TRBV6-6 TGTGCCAGTTCAGTGGTTGATACGCAGTATTTT CASSVVDTQYF
- few TRBJ2-7 TRBV6-2/TRBV6-3 TGTGCCAGCAGGGAAGTCCACGAGCAGTACTTC CASREVHEQYF
TRBD2 few TRBJ2-5 TRBV20-1 TGCAGTGCCGGGACTAGCGGACAAGAGACCCAGTACTTC CSAGTSGQETQYF
- - TRBJ2-5 TRBV6-5 TGTGCCAGCAGTTACTCCTCAGGAAGCAAAGAGACCCAGTACTTC CASSYSSGSKETQYF
TRBD1 many TRBJ1-2 TRBV12-3/TRBV12-4 TGTGCCAGCAGTTTAAGGTCCGGGACAGGAATTAACTATGGCTACACCTTC CASSLRSGTGINYGYTF